The sequence of this TCR beta chain was determined in a study of response to subunit inactivated influenza vaccine. TCRdb processed the RT-PCR reads anew with MiXCR; each CDR3 protein has one entry. The sample lists hundreds of thousands of distinct CDR3 sequences; 20% to 25% were seen once. Trimming stripped 2 bases from V and 4 bases from J, with 12 bases between. CDR3 length: 15 amino acids. Germline CDR1 and CDR2: MNHEY and SVGEGT. This clonotype was recorded at least ten times. Its antigen is as yet unknown. Study findings and constraints: There was a suggestion from the authors that each seasonal influenza vaccination recruits few new T cells.

This chain connects TRBV6-2 or TRBV6-3 to TRBJ1-5, with D unresolved. This specimen consisted of PBMCs from blood, obtained approximately 20 months after vaccination. The sequence came from a man aged 50-75 years who received an inactivated influenza vaccine. CDR3 nucleotide sequence: TGTGCCAGCAGTTACCTCGGACGTACAAATCAGCCCCAGCATTTT. It specifies CASSYLGRTNQPQHF.